This passage covers 11 T cell receptor beta chains from one sample sequenced in a study of T cell changes during pregnancy in multiple sclerosis (dated by TCRdb to about 2019). The library was generated by the immunoSEQ multiplex PCR assay. TCRdb re-hosts the immuneACCESS table, in-frame sequences only. Its copies lack some clones; in the studies checked, an unresolved V gene accounts for under half of them, and the cause for the rest is not known. The sample table holds tens of thousands of clones, of which about 93% were seen once. Clones ranked in the top ten supply less than 3.5% of the sample. The source material was CD8+ T cells from peripheral blood mononuclear cells, sampled in the third trimester of pregnancy. These receptor sequences come from a female donor with multiple sclerosis, enrolled in a pregnancy study.

This clone was picked up one time. The chain combines TRBV9 with TRBJ2-3; D gene uncertain. The CDR3 length is 14 residues. Trimming removed 0 bases at V and 2 bases at J, with 7 bases between. Germline CDR1 is SGDLS and CDR2 is YYNGEE. CDR3 in DNA: TGTGCCAGCAGCGTAGCCGGGTACACAGATACGCAGTATTTT. This gives the protein CASSVAGYTDTQYF.

V is TRBV27 and J is TRBJ1-2, with 8 positions matching TRBD1. CDR1 MNHEY and CDR2 SMNVEV come from the germline V gene (reference sequence). The ends lost 7 bases at V and 4 bases at J; junction bases unmatched: 5. This CDR3 is 13 amino acids long. The CDR3 DNA reads TGTGCCAGCACGGGACAGGACAGCTATGGCTACACCTTC. Translating gives CASTGQDSYGYTF.

The chain joins TRBV2 to TRBJ1-1; D not certain. Germline V gene sequence: CDR1 SNHLY, CDR2 FYNNEI. This CDR3 has 12 amino acids. Between the trimmed V and J ends, which lost 3 bases and 8 bases, there was a span of 10 bases. The CDR3 sequence: CASSDPGIEAFF. In DNA, the CDR3 is TGTGCCAGCAGTGATCCGGGGATCGAAGCTTTCTTT.

The J gene is TRBJ2-6, the V gene TRBV5-1, with D possibly being TRBD2 (5 bases). Germline V gene lookup returns CDR1 SGHRS and CDR2 YFSETQ. The CDR3 contains 17 residues. V was cut by 0 bases and J by 4 bases, with 14 bases left in between. The CDR3 DNA reads TGCGCCAGCAGCTTGGGGATGAGGGTAGCGGGGGCCAACGTCCTGACTTTC. Encoded protein: CASSLGMRVAGANVLTF.

For the CDR3, the DNA is TGTGCCAGCAGCTTGGTGAGCGGGGCCCTCGCAGATACGCAGTATTTT. This encodes CASSLVSGALADTQYF. This chain joins TRBV7-2 and TRBJ2-3; 7 bases fit TRBD2. Germline CDR1 and CDR2: SGHTA and FQGNSA. The V segment lost 3 bases and the J segment 4 bases; nucleotides outside the gene matches: 10. The CDR3 spans 16 residues.

This chain uses TRBV5-1 with TRBJ2-7, with 7 bases matching TRBD2. Germline CDR1 is SGHRS and CDR2 is YFSETQ. V gave up 0 bases and J gave up 2 bases; unmatched junction bases: 5. This CDR3 is built from 15 residues. CDR3 in DNA: TGCGCCAGCAGCTTGGAGGCTAGCGGTGCCTACGAGCAGTACTTC. This encodes CASSLEASGAYEQYF.

This clone showed up just a few times. This rearrangement joins TRBV7-2 to TRBJ2-7, with D possibly being TRBD1 (5 bases). The CDR3 is 13 amino acids. Germline CDR1 and CDR2: SGHTA and FQGNSA. V shed 2 bases and J shed 2 bases, with 7 bases lying between them. The CDR3 sequence: CASSLQGTYEQYF. CDR3 coding DNA: TGTGCCAGCAGCTTACAGGGAACCTACGAGCAGTACTTC.

The chain combines TRBV28 with TRBJ1-1; weak D call: TRBD1 (6 bases). CDR1 and CDR2 from the germline V gene are MDHEN and SYDVKM. The CDR3 extends over 14 amino acids. The ends were cut back, 2 bases at V and 3 bases at J, with 10 bases in the middle. The CDR3 spells CASSLQGYDTEAFF. CDR3 sequence (DNA): TGTGCCAGCAGTTTACAGGGGTACGACACTGAAGCTTTCTTT.

CDR3 nucleotide sequence: TGTGCCATCAGATTGCCGGGACAGGGGGCGACTGAAGCTTTCTTT. The encoded protein is CAIRLPGQGATEAFF. The chain employs TRBV10-3 and TRBJ1-1; 12 bases are shared with TRBD1. The V gene end was trimmed by 6 bases and the J gene end by 5 bases; junction bases not matched to a gene: 7. CDR3 length equals 15 residues. CDR1 and CDR2 from the germline V gene are ENHRY and SYGVKD.

The J gene is TRBJ2-1, the V gene TRBV15; D uncertain. The V end lost 3 bases, the J end lost 6 bases, and 9 bases lay between the germline ends. The CDR3 extends over 13 amino acids. Germline CDR1 reads LNHNV; CDR2 reads YYDKDF (reference sequence). CDR3 bases: TGTGCCACCAGCAGGGTCGCTAGCAATGAGCAGTTCTTC. The encoded protein is CATSRVASNEQFF.

The chain is built from TRBV7-6 and TRBJ2-6; no definite D call. CDR1 and CDR2 (germline): SGHVS, FNYEAQ. The CDR3 totals 14 residues. V was clipped by 7 bases and J by 4 bases, with 11 bases between them. The CDR3, as DNA: TGTGCCAGCAACCTAGAGGCCGGGGCCAACGTCCTGACTTTC. This sequence encodes CASNLEAGANVLTF.